This entry concerns a single T cell receptor (beta chain). Antigen unknown. Libraries were prepared by immunoSEQ multiplex PCR; TCRdb keeps only in-frame clonotypes and omits some of them. The table has tens of thousands of clones, around four fifths seen once; the top ten hold 0.61%. This specimen comes from a study of memory CD4+ T cells and cytomegalovirus serostatus. Findings of the study overall: Of approximately 160 reported CMV TCRbeta sequences, 55 to 80 were found in memory CD4+ repertoires.

V dropped 2 bases and J dropped 4; count of bases not matched to a gene: 2. The CDR3 consists of 14 residues. The germline V gene encodes CDR1 SGHNT and CDR2 YENEEA. The sort gate was single viable CD3+CD4+CD8-CD45RO+ cells for memory CD4+ T cells. Positive selection with CD4 microbeads enriched total CD4+ T cells. The clonotype originates from an adult in good health and CMV-seronegative. The chain employs TRBV11-3 and TRBJ2-7; 10 bases map to TRBD1. Sample: memory CD4+ T cells from blood. The CDR3 sequence: CASSLMGQGYEQYF. CDR3 sequence (DNA): TGTGCCAGCAGCTTAATGGGACAGGGGTACGAGCAGTACTTC. The full variable domain, completed using reference TRBV11-3 and TRBJ2-7, is EAGVVQSPRYKIIEKKQPVAFWCNPISGHNTLYWYLQNLGQGPELLIRYENEEAVDDSQLPKDRFSAERLKGVDSTLKIQPAELGDSAVYLCASSLMGQGYEQYFGPGTRLTVT.